This TCR beta chain stems from a study of Graves' ophthalmopathy and Graves' hyperthyroidism. The study's findings and limits: Discrimination between ophthalmopathy and stable hyperthyroidism by a 13-signature model showed 87.88% sensitivity and about 81% specificity. Progression of ophthalmopathy was predicted by the model with about 68% sensitivity and just under 75% specificity.

The CDR3 loop spans 16 amino acids. Germline V gene data show CDR1 as SGDLS and CDR2 as YYNGEE. CDR3 regions of TCR beta were amplified from RNA transcripts. Second-round multiplex PCR came after first-round RT-PCR with HTBI primers. TCRdb re-derived calls from the multiplex PCR reads in MiXCR, one entry per CDR3 protein. The repertoire holds roughly 1.1 million distinct CDR3 sequences, with roughly two fifths as singletons. A word on this clonotype: Its target is not known. Being one base from a much bigger clone, this may be a read error.

The genes are TRBV9 and TRBJ1-4; D is uncertain. This clonotype originated in an adult man with Graves' hyperthyroidism. What was sequenced was peripheral blood or thyroid tissue (not recorded which). The CDR3 DNA is TGTGCCAACAGCGTAGATGGGATCAGAGAGGGCGAAAAACTGTTTTTT. Protein product: CANSVDGIREGEKLFF.